This T cell receptor beta chain originates from a study of T cell repertoires in cytomegalovirus infection. Whole-study context: Recently identified HLA-C-restricted and well-studied HLA-B-restricted CMV epitopes were used. Based on public TCR beta signatures, there were indications of CMV infection and of a matching HLA type.

This clonotype occurred a few times. Its antigen is not known. After removal of 4 bases from V and 2 bases from J, the junction contained 3 bases not matched to a gene. Germline assignment: CDR1 MNHGY and CDR2 SAAAGT. There are 14 residues in the CDR3. Study-wide points: HLA-C-restricted CMV-specific TCR beta clonotypes were dominant in the ex vivo response.

TCRdb used MiXCR to reprocess the reads, holding one entry per CDR3 protein. This sample yields about 470,000 distinct CDR3 sequences, of which approximately 40% are seen a single time; about two fifths belongs to the top ten. The sample here was cultured PBMCs, taken from culture after CMV antigen stimulation. This receptor was identified in a human donor in good health (CMV status not recorded). Some clones in this sample may be carry-over from other donors' samples. This chain links TRBV6-8 with TRBJ2-7; 9 nucleotides line up with TRBD2. CDR3 DNA sequence: TGTGCCAGCAGTTTTAGCGGGAGCGCCTACGAGCAGTACTTC. The encoded protein is CASSFSGSAYEQYF.